This T cell receptor (beta chain) was found in a study of blood T cell repertoires in COVID-19. Study context: From the United States, Italy and Spain came samples of acute and convalescent COVID-19. T cells, B-cell-depleted T cells, or PBMCs provided the cDNA or gDNA that served as material.

Authors' processing steps: Amplified reference gene primers provided the basis for estimating nucleated cell counts. This table comes from immunoSEQ multiplex PCR, and its TCRdb copy is limited to in-frame clones, with some not included. V and J calls and clone size are those listed in that table; D and trimming were worked out from the DNA. The sample has some 210,000 clones; around four fifths are singletons. The germline V gene has CDR1 SGHVS and CDR2 FNYEAQ. This CDR3 has 17 amino acids. The J segment lost 0 bases and the V segment lost 4 bases, leaving 7 bases of the junction unmatched. The sequenced material came from peripheral blood. This sequence was found in a woman between 50 and 59 years old with active or convalescent COVID-19. The chain employs TRBV7-6 and TRBJ1-3; 9 bases are a match to TRBD1. The CDR3 loop reads CASSSGQGSYSGNTIYF. CDR3 bases: TGTGCCAGCAGCTCCGGACAGGGGTCCTACTCTGGAAACACCATATATTTT.